In its sample, the clone carrying this T cell receptor beta chain was seen once. The data were taken from a study of blood T cell repertoires in COVID-19. Whole-study context: Donors in the United States, Italy and Spain gave samples during acute or convalescent COVID-19. T cells, B-cell-depleted T cells, or PBMCs provided the cDNA or gDNA that served as material.

Source study methods: Estimation of nucleated cell counts relied on the amplification of reference gene primers. Clones were read by immunoSEQ multiplex PCR, and TCRdb kept only the in-frame ones, dropping some. V, J and clone size are taken as reported in that table, and D and trimming were inferred from the DNA itself. The data contain 300,000 to 400,000 clones, around 87% of them singletons. Trimming cost V 5 bases and J 4 bases; bases outside gene matches: 4. This CDR3 is built from 14 residues. Germline assignment: CDR1 SGHNT and CDR2 YENEEA. The TCR was taken from a woman aged 50 to 60 who had recovered from COVID-19. The sample consisted of peripheral blood. V gene TRBV11-3 combines with J gene TRBJ2-1; 8 nucleotides align to TRBD1. DNA of the CDR3: TGTGCCAGCAGCCGGACAGGGTTGTACAATGAGCAGTTCTTC. Residues: CASSRTGLYNEQFF.